One and the same sample provided the 3 T cell receptor beta chains below, sequenced in a study of T cell repertoires in cytomegalovirus infection. MiXCR, applied by TCRdb to the reads, yields one record per CDR3 protein. This table has 200,000 to 250,000 distinct CDR3 sequences, roughly 23% appearing once. The material sequenced was CD8+ T cells from PBMCs. Every receptor here comes from a human donor in good health (CMV status not recorded). Some clones in this sample may be carry-over from other donors' samples.

This clonotype was observed many times. The CDR3 bases are TGTGCCAGCAGTTTAGGAGGGCACAGCTCAGTTAACTATGGCTACACCTTC. Protein: CASSLGGHSSVNYGYTF. The chain has TRBV12-3 or TRBV12-4 and TRBJ1-2; D is unclear. This CDR3 contains 17 residues. Trimming stripped 1 base from V and 1 base from J, with 16 bases between.

The chain employs TRBV7-9 and TRBJ2-1; no clear D gene. Trimming cost V 8 bases and J 8 bases, with 16 bases left between them. CDR1 and CDR2 from the germline V gene are SEHNR and FQNEAQ (reference sequence). The CDR3 covers 13 residues. The CDR3 sequence is CASRRDGSYEQFF. In DNA form, the CDR3 reads TGTGCCAGCCGACGCGACGGTTCTTATGAGCAGTTCTTC. The full variable domain, rest sourced from reference TRBV7-9 and TRBJ2-1, is DTGVSQNPRHKITKRGQNVTFRCDPISEHNRLYWYRQTLGQGPEFLTYFQNEAQLEKSRLLSDRFSAERPKGSFSTLEIQRTEQGDSAMYLCASRRDGSYEQFFGPGTRLTVL.

The sample holds many counts of this clonotype. This chain's CDR3 is CASSLDRAGGEEKLFF. CDR3 DNA: TGTGCCAGCAGCTTAGATAGGGCAGGGGGCGAAGAAAAACTGTTTTTT. V and J are TRBV7-6 and TRBJ1-4; TRBD1 matches 8 bases. The ends lost 1 base at V and 8 bases at J; junction bases unmatched: 9. Germline V gives CDR1 SGHVS, CDR2 FNYEAQ. This CDR3 has 16 amino acids.